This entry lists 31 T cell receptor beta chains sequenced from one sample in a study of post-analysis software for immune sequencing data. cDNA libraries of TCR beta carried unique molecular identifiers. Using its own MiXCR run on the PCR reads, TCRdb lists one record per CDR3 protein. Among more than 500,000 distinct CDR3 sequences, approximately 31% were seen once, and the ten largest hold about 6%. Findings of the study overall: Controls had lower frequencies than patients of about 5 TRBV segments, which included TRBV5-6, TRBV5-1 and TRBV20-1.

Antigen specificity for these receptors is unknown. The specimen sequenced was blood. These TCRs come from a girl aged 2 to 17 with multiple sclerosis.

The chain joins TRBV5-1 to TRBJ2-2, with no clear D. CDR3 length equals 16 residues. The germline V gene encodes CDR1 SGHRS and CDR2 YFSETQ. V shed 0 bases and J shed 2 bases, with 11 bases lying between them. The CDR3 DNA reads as TGCGCCAGCAGCTTGGTCGGCCCAAAAAACACCGGGGAGCTGTTTTTT. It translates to CASSLVGPKNTGELFF. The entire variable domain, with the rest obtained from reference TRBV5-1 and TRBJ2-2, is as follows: KAGVTQTPRYLIKTRGQQVTLSCSPISGHRSVSWYQQTPGQGLQFLFEYFSETQRNKGNFPGRFSGRQFSNSRSEMNVSTLELGDSALYLCASSLVGPKNTGELFFGEGSRLTVL.

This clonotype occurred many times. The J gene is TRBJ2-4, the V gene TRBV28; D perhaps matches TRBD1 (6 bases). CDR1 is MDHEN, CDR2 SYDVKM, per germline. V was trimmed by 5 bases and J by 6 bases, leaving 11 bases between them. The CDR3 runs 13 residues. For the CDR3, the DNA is TGTGCCAGCAGTCCCGGGGACATAAACATTCAGTACTTC. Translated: CASSPGDINIQYF.

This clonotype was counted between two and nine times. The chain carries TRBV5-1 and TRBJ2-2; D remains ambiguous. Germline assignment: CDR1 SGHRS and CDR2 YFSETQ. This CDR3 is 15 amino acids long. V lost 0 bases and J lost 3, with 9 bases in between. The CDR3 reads CASSLAGLDTGELFF. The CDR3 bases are TGCGCCAGCAGCTTGGCCGGGTTGGACACCGGGGAGCTGTTTTTT.

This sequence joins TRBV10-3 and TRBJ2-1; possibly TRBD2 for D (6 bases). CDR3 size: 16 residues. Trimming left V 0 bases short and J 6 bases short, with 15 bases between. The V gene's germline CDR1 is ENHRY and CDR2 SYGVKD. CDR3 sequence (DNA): TGTGCCATCAGTGAGTCGACCGCGGGATTGCGCAATGAGCAGTTCTTC. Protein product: CAISESTAGLRNEQFF.

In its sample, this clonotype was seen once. This chain's CDR3 is CASSQGFKGLSYEQYF. CDR3 nucleotide sequence: TGTGCCAGCAGCCAAGGTTTCAAGGGACTCTCCTACGAGCAGTACTTC. The chain uses TRBV3-1 and TRBJ2-7; TRBD2 might be the D (6 bases). The CDR3 loop spans 16 amino acids. Germline-derived CDR1 and CDR2 are LGHDT and YNNKEL (reference sequence). Trimming left V 1 base short and J 0 bases short, with 13 bases between.

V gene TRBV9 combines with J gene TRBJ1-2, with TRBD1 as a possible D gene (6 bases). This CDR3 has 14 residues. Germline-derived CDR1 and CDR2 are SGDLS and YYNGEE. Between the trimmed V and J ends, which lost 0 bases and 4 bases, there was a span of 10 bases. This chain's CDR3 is CASSVVTGPYGYTF. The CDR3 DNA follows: TGTGCCAGCAGCGTAGTCACAGGGCCCTATGGCTACACCTTC.

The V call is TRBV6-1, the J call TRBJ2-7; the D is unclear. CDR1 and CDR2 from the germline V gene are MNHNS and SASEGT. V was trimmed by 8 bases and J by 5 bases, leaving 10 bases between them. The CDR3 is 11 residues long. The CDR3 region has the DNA TGTGCCAGCGTTAAGCCCAACGAGCAGTACTTC. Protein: CASVKPNEQYF.

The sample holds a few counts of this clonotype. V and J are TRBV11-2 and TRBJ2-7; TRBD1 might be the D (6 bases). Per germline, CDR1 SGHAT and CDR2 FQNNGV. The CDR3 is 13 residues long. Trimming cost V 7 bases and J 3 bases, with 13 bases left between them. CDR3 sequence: CASTSGVHYEQYF. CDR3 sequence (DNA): TGTGCCAGCACCTCAGGGGTCCACTACGAGCAGTACTTC.

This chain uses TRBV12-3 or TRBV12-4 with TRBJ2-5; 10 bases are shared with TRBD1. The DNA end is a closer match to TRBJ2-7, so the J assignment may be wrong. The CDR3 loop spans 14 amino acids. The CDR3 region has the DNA TGTGCCAGCACCGACCGGGACAGGGGCCACGAGCAGTACTTC. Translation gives CASTDRDRGHEQYF.

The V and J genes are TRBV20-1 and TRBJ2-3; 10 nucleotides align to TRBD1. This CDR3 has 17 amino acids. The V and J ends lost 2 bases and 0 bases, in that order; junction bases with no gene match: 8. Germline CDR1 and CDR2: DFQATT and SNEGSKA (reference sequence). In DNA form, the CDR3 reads TGCAGTGCTAGACACACCTGGACAGGGGGTAGCACAGATACGCAGTATTTT. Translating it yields CSARHTWTGGSTDTQYF.

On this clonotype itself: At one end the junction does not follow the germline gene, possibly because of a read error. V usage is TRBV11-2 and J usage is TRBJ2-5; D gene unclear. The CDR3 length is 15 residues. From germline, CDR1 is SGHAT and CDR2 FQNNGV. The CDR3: CASSRSLGDQETQYF. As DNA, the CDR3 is TGTGCCAGCAGCCGAAGCTTAGGCGACCAGGAGACCCAGTACTTC.

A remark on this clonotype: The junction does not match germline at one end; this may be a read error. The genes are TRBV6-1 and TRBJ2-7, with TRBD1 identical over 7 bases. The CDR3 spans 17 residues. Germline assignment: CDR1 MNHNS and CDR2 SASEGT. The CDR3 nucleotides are TGTGCCAGCAGGGAAGGGGGCGCGGAGGAACATTTTTACGAGCAGTACTTC. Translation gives CASREGGAEEHFYEQYF.

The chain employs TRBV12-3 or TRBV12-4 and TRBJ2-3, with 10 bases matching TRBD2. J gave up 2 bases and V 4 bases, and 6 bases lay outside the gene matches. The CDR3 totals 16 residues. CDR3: CASSSFLAGDTDTQYF. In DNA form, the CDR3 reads TGTGCCAGCAGTTCCTTCCTAGCGGGGGACACAGATACGCAGTATTTT.

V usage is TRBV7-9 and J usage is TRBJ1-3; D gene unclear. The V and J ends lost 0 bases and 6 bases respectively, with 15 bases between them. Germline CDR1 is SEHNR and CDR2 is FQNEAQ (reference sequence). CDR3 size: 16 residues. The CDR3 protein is CASSLAPATSINTIYF. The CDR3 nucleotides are TGTGCCAGCAGCTTAGCGCCAGCGACTTCGATAAACACCATATATTTT. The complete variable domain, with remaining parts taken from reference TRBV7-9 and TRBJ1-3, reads DTGVSQNPRHKITKRGQNVTFRCDPISEHNRLYWYRQTLGQGPEFLTYFQNEAQLEKSRLLSDRFSAERPKGSFSTLEIQRTEQGDSAMYLCASSLAPATSINTIYFGEGSWLTVV.

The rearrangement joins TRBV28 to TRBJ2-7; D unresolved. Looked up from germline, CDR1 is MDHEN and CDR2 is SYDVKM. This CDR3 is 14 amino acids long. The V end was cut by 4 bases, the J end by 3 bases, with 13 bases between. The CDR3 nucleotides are TGTGCCAGCAGTTCGAAATACCTGGGCTACGAGCAGTACTTC. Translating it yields CASSSKYLGYEQYF.

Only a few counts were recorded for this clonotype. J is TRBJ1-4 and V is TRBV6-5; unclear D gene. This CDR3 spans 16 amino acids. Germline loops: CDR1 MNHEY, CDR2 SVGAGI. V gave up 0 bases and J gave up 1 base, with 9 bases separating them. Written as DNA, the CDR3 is TGTGCCAGCAGTTACTCGATCTCAGTAACTAATGAAAAACTGTTTTTT. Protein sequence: CASSYSISVTNEKLFF.

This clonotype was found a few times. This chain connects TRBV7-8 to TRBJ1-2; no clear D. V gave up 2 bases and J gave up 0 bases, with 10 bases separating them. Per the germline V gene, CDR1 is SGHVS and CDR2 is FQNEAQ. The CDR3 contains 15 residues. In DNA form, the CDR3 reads TGTGCCAGCAGCTTAAACCCGGGGACTAACTATGGCTACACCTTC. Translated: CASSLNPGTNYGYTF.

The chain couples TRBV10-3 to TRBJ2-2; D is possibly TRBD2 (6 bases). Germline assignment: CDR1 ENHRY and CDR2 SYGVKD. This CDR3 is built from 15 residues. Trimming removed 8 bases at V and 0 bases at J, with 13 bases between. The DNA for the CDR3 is TGTGCCATCGAGGCGGGGAGCCCGAACACCGGGGAGCTGTTTTTT. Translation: CAIEAGSPNTGELFF.

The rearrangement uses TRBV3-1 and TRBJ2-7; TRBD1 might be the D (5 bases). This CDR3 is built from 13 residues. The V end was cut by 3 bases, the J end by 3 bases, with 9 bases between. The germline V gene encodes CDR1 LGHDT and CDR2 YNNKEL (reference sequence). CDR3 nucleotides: TGTGCCAGCAGCCATACGACAGACTACGAGCAGTACTTC. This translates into CASSHTTDYEQYF.

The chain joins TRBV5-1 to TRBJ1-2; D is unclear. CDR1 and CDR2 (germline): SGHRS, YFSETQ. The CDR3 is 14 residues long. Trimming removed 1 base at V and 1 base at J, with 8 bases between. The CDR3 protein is CASSLIGNNYGYTF. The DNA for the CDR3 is TGCGCCAGCAGCTTGATCGGCAATAACTATGGCTACACCTTC.

For the CDR3, the DNA is TGCAGTGCTACAGACAGTTCCCTGGGGTATGGCTACACCTTC. Translated: CSATDSSLGYGYTF. V and J are TRBV20-1 and TRBJ1-2; D is possibly TRBD1 (5 bases). The CDR3 consists of 14 residues. The V gene lost 4 bases and the J gene lost 5 bases, with 17 bases spanning the gap. CDR1 DFQATT and CDR2 SNEGSKA come from the germline V gene (reference sequence).

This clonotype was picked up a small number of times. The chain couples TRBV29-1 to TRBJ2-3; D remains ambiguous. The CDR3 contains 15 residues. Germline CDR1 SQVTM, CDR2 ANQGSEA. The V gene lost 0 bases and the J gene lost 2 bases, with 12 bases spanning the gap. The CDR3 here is CSVEDSRSNTDTQYF. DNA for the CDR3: TGCAGCGTTGAAGATTCACGCTCCAACACAGATACGCAGTATTTT.

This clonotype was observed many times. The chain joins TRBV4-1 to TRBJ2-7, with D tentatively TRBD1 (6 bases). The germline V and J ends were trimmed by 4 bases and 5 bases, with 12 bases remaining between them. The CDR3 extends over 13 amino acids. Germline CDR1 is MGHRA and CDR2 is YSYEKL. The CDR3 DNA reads TGCGCCAGCAGCCGGCCAGGGGCCCACGAGCAGTACTTC. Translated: CASSRPGAHEQYF.

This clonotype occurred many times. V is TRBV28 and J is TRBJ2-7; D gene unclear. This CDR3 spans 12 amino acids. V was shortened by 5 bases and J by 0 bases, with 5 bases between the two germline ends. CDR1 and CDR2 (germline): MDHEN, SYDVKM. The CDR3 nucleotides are TGTGCCAGCAGTCCGATCTCCTACGAGCAGTACTTC. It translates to CASSPISYEQYF.

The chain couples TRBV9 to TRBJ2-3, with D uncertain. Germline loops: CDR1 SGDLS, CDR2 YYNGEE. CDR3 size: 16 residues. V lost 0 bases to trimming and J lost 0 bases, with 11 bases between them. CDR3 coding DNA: TGTGCCAGCAGCGTAGAAGGAGTTCCCAGCACAGATACGCAGTATTTT. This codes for CASSVEGVPSTDTQYF.

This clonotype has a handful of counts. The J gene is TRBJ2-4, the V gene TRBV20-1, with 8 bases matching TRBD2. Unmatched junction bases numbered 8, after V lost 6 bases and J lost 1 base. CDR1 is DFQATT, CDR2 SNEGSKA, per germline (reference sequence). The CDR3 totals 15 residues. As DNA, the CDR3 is TGCAGTGCCCCTCGGGAGGGAACTGCCAAAAACATTCAGTACTTC. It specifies CSAPREGTAKNIQYF.

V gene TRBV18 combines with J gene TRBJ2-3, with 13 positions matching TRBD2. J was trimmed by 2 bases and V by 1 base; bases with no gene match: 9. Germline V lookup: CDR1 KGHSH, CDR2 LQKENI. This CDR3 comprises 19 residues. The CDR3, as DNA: TGTGCCAGCTCACCACGGGAACCCGGGACTAGCGGGGACACAGATACGCAGTATTTT. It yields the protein CASSPREPGTSGDTDTQYF.

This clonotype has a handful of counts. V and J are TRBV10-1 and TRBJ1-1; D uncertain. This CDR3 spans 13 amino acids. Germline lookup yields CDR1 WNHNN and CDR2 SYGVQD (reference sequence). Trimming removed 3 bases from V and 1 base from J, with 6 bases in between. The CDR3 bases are TGCGCCAGCAGTGACCGCCCGAACACTGAAGCTTTCTTT. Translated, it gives CASSDRPNTEAFF.

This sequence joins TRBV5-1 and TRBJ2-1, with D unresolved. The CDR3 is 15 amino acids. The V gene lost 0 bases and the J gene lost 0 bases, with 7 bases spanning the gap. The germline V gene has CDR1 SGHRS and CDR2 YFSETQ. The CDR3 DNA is TGCGCCAGCAGCTTGGTGTTTGACTCCTACAATGAGCAGTTCTTC. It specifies CASSLVFDSYNEQFF.

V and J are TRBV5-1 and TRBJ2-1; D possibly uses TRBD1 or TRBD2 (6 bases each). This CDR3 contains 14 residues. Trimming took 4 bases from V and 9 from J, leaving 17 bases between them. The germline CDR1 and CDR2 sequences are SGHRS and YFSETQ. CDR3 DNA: TGCGCCAGCAGCGCACAGGGAGGATCGGGTGAGCAGTTCTTC. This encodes CASSAQGGSGEQFF.

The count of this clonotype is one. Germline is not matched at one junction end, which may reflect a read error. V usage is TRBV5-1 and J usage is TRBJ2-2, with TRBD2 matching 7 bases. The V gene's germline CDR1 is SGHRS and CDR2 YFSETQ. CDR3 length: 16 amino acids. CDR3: CAGSSTRTRNTGELFF. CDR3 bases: TGCGCCGGCAGCTCTACCCGGACTAGGAACACCGGGGAGCTGTTTTTT.